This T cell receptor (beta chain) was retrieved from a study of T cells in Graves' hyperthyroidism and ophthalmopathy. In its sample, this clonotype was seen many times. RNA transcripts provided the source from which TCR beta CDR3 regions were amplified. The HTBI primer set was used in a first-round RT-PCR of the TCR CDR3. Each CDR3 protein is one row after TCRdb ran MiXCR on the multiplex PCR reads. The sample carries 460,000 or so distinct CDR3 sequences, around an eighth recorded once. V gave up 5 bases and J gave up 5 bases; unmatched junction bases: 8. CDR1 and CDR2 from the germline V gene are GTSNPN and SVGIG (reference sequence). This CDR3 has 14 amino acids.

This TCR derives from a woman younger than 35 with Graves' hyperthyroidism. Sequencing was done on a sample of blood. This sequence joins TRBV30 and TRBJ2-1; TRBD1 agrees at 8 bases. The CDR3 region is CAWSRGTGHNEQFF. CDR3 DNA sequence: TGTGCCTGGTCAAGGGGGACAGGACACAATGAGCAGTTCTTC.